This T cell receptor beta chain was captured in a study of patients and donors after allogeneic stem cell transplantation. Via MiXCR, TCRdb re-called the RT-PCR reads, giving one row per CDR3 protein. The table lists approximately 11,000 distinct CDR3 sequences, 22% of them singletons, with about 56% in the top ten. The CDR3 has 13 amino acids. Germline V lookup: CDR1 LGHDT, CDR2 YNNKEL (reference sequence). The ends were cut back, 0 bases at V and 4 bases at J, with 6 bases in the middle. This rearrangement joins TRBV3-1 to TRBJ1-2; D gene ambiguous. This sequence was found in a human donor who was either an allogeneic HSCT recipient or a stem cell or donor lymphocyte infusion donor (not recorded which). It is not recorded whose cells these are; they may come from a transplant donor. The sequenced sample was blood, either unsorted or a sorted T cell fraction (not recorded which). CDR3 in amino acids: CASSQDPSYGYTF. For the CDR3, the DNA is TGTGCCAGCAGCCAAGATCCTAGCTATGGCTACACCTTC.